This TCR beta chain appears in the sequencing data of a study of blood T cell repertoires in COVID-19. This clone showed up just a few times. The method was immunoSEQ multiplex PCR; TCRdb's version includes in-frame clones alone and lacks a portion of them. Among approximately 260,000 clones, about 90% were seen once, and the ten largest hold approximately 3.5%. Looked up from germline, CDR1 is LNHDA and CDR2 is SQIVND (reference sequence). Deletions cut 1 base from V and 4 bases from J, with 26 bases between. This CDR3 comprises 20 residues. Sequencing used PBMCs or T cells enriched from blood (not recorded which). This clonotype originated in a woman aged 40 to 55 with acute COVID-19. The genes are TRBV19 and TRBJ1-5; tentatively, D is TRBD1 (6 bases). CDR3 coding DNA: TGTGCCAGTAGTATAGGGATCAGGGGATTCTTATCGGGAGGGAATCAGCCCCAGCATTTT. Its translation: CASSIGIRGFLSGGNQPQHF.